Each of the 26 T cell receptor beta chains below was sequenced from the same sample in a study of T cell changes during pregnancy in multiple sclerosis. The method was immunoSEQ multiplex PCR; TCRdb's version includes in-frame clones alone and lacks a portion of them. The table includes fewer than 55,000 clones, almost 90% detected once. Sequencing was performed on peripheral blood, taken after pregnancy. These receptors were collected from a female donor in good health, enrolled as a control in a pregnancy study.

The chain carries TRBV5-1 and TRBJ1-3, with TRBD1 as a possible D gene (5 bases). V lost 1 base to trimming and J lost 4 bases, with 18 bases between them. The CDR3 loop spans 17 amino acids. The V gene's germline CDR1 is SGHRS and CDR2 YFSETQ. The CDR3 reads CASSLSLRDGGGNTIYF. In DNA, the CDR3 is TGCGCCAGCAGCTTGAGTTTGCGGGACGGAGGCGGAAACACCATATATTTT.

The chain has TRBV6-5 and TRBJ1-2; D gene unclear. This CDR3 region has 13 residues. In germline, CDR1 is MNHEY, CDR2 SVGAGI. V shed 2 bases and J shed 6 bases, with 10 bases lying between them. The CDR3 sequence: CASSYGGRDGYTF. The CDR3 DNA is TGTGCCAGCAGTTACGGTGGGCGGGATGGCTACACCTTC.

The chain employs TRBV7-7 and TRBJ2-1; the D gene is possibly TRBD2 (6 bases). From germline, CDR1 is SSHAT and CDR2 FNYEAQ (reference sequence). This CDR3 has 15 residues. With 5 bases removed from V and 6 bases from J, the gap between germline ends came to 17 bases. The CDR3 region is CASSAGRQTLNEQFF. DNA of the CDR3: TGTGCCAGCAGCGCGGGGAGACAGACGCTCAATGAGCAGTTCTTC.

The chain uses TRBV9 and TRBJ2-3; 14 nucleotides match TRBD2. The CDR3 sequence is 19 residues long. Per the germline V gene, CDR1 is SGDLS and CDR2 is YYNGEE. The V segment lost 0 bases and the J segment 0 bases; nucleotides outside the gene matches: 6. CDR3 sequence (DNA): TGTGCCAGCAGCGTAGCTGGACTAGCGGGGGGACTTAGCACAGATACGCAGTATTTT. Its protein is CASSVAGLAGGLSTDTQYF. Together with reference TRBV9 and TRBJ2-3, the CDR3 gives the full variable domain: DSGVTQTPKHLITATGQRVTLRCSPRSGDLSVYWYQQSLDQGLQFLIQYYNGEERAKGNILERFSAQQFPDLHSELNLSSLELGDSALYFCASSVAGLAGGLSTDTQYFGPGTRLTVL.

J is TRBJ2-5 and V is TRBV11-2; 9 bases agree with TRBD2. Germline V CDR1 and CDR2: SGHAT, FQNNGV. V lost 1 base to trimming and J lost 7 bases; unmatched junction nucleotides: 1. The CDR3 loop spans 13 amino acids. This CDR3 is CASSLGTSVTQYF. CDR3 sequence (DNA): TGTGCCAGCAGCTTAGGGACTAGCGTGACCCAGTACTTC.

The chain is built from TRBV19 and TRBJ2-1, with 9 bases matching TRBD2. Germline V lookup: CDR1 LNHDA, CDR2 SQIVND (reference sequence). Trimming at V came to 3 bases and at J to 6 bases, leaving 0 bases not matched to a gene. CDR3 size: 13 residues. CDR3: CASSISGGNEQFF. The CDR3 coding sequence is TGTGCCAGTAGTATTAGCGGGGGCAATGAGCAGTTCTTC.

CDR3 amino acids: CASSLAGLAGHEQFF. In DNA form, the CDR3 reads TGTGCCAGCAGCTTAGCGGGACTAGCGGGCCATGAGCAGTTCTTC. The V and J genes are TRBV7-8 and TRBJ2-1, with TRBD2 matching over 12 bases. Looked up from germline, CDR1 is SGHVS and CDR2 is FQNEAQ. CDR3 length: 15 residues. Germline trimming cut 0 bases from V and 8 bases from J; bases unmatched to any gene: 2.

The rearrangement links TRBV23-1 to TRBJ2-5; maybe TRBD1 (6 bases). TRBV23-1 is placed among ORFs of uncertain function. This CDR3 spans 18 amino acids. The ends were cut back, 7 bases at V and 2 bases at J, with 26 bases in the middle. The chain's CDR3 is CASIRGGQLLGRQETQYF. The CDR3 DNA reads TGCGCCAGCATCCGAGGGGGACAACTCCTTGGGCGACAAGAGACCCAGTACTTC.

The chain recombines TRBV9 with TRBJ2-3; TRBD1 agrees at 7 bases. CDR1 SGDLS and CDR2 YYNGEE come from the germline V gene. After removal of 4 bases from V and 5 bases from J, the junction contained 10 bases not matched to a gene. The CDR3 spans 15 residues. The CDR3 loop is CASSLAGGSGDTQYF. The CDR3 nucleotides are TGTGCCAGCAGCTTAGCAGGGGGATCAGGAGATACGCAGTATTTT.

V is TRBV18 and J is TRBJ1-3; D is perhaps TRBD1 (6 bases). The V and J ends lost 3 bases and 2 bases respectively, with 14 bases between them. The CDR3 consists of 16 residues. The germline V gene encodes CDR1 KGHSH and CDR2 LQKENI. DNA for the CDR3: TGTGCCAGCTCACCTCCCGGGACACCGCCTGGAAACACCATATATTTT. Translated, it gives CASSPPGTPPGNTIYF.

The chain recombines TRBV5-6 with TRBJ1-2, with a weak D call TRBD1 (6 bases). The germline CDR1 and CDR2 sequences are SGHDT and YYEEEE. CDR3 length: 17 residues. V was clipped by 0 bases and J by 0 bases, with 15 bases between them. The CDR3 DNA reads as TGTGCCAGCAGCTTGGGTCCACAGGGCCTGACTAACTATGGCTACACCTTC. It encodes CASSLGPQGLTNYGYTF.

The V call is TRBV7-9, the J call TRBJ1-2, with 7 bases that match TRBD1. Germline CDR1 reads SEHNR; CDR2 reads FQNEAQ (reference sequence). This CDR3 has 15 amino acids. With 0 bases clipped from V and 4 bases from J, the junction kept 5 bases outside the gene matches. The chain's CDR3 is CASSLADRESYGYTF. The CDR3 DNA reads TGTGCCAGCAGCTTAGCAGACAGGGAGTCCTATGGCTACACCTTC.

The V and J genes are TRBV5-4 and TRBJ1-2; TRBD1 is a possible D gene (5 bases). The CDR3 spans 14 residues. The germline V and J ends were trimmed by 4 bases and 1 base, with 11 bases remaining between them. Per germline, CDR1 SGHNT and CDR2 YYREEE (reference sequence). The CDR3 is CASSIRGLNYGYTF. The DNA for the CDR3 is TGTGCCAGCAGCATTCGGGGACTTAACTATGGCTACACCTTC.

This chain joins TRBV30 and TRBJ2-3; D gene uncertain. The germline V and J ends were trimmed by 4 bases and 2 bases, with 10 bases remaining between them. The CDR3 sequence is 13 residues long. From germline, CDR1 is GTSNPN and CDR2 SVGIG (reference sequence). CDR3 DNA: TGTGCCTGGACCCCCGGAGACACAGATACGCAGTATTTT. Protein: CAWTPGDTDTQYF.

The rearrangement links TRBV9 to TRBJ1-1; a weak D match, TRBD1 (6 bases). CDR3 length: 16 residues. Trimming took off 4 bases at V and 5 bases at J, with 21 bases between the two ends. The germline V gene has CDR1 SGDLS and CDR2 YYNGEE. The CDR3 DNA is TGTGCCAGCAGCCCCTCCCCAAAACAGGGCCCTACTGAAGCTTTCTTT. Its translation: CASSPSPKQGPTEAFF.

J is TRBJ2-2 and V is TRBV9, with D possibly TRBD2 on 5 matching bases. Trimming removed 3 bases at V and 5 bases at J, with 11 bases between. The V gene's germline CDR1 is SGDLS and CDR2 YYNGEE. The CDR3 is made up of 14 amino acids. The CDR3 spells CASSARTSTGELFF. The CDR3 DNA is TGTGCCAGCAGCGCCCGGACTTCAACCGGGGAGCTGTTTTTT.

The chain links TRBV12-2 to TRBJ2-5; TRBD2 was called by the table and not checked on the DNA. TRBV12-2 represents a pseudogene. The CDR3 consists of 15 residues. The CDR3 protein is CASRYLRLAGETQYF. In nucleotides, the CDR3 is TGTGCAAGTCGCTACCTTCGACTAGCAGGGGAGACCCAGTACTTC.

The V gene is TRBV28, the J gene TRBJ2-7; D might be TRBD2 (6 bases). The germline V gene has CDR1 MDHEN and CDR2 SYDVKM. V gave up 2 bases and J gave up 0 bases, with 11 bases separating them. CDR3 length equals 15 residues. CDR3 loop: CASSLVVAASYEQYF. The CDR3 coding sequence is TGTGCCAGCAGTTTAGTGGTAGCGGCCTCCTACGAGCAGTACTTC. Full variable domain (missing parts from reference TRBV28 and TRBJ2-7): DVKVTQSSRYLVKRTGEKVFLECVQDMDHENMFWYRQDPGLGLRLIYFSYDVKMKEKGDIPEGYSVSREKKERFSLILESASTNQTSMYLCASSLVVAASYEQYFGPGTRLTVT.

The CDR3 is CASSPQGNLKGNTIYF. The DNA for the CDR3 is TGTGCCAGCAGCCCTCAGGGCAACCTAAAGGGAAACACCATATATTTT. This chain uses TRBV7-2 with TRBJ1-3; D perhaps matches TRBD1 (5 bases). CDR3 size: 16 residues. Germline V CDR1 and CDR2: SGHTA, FQGNSA. Trimming left V 5 bases short and J 4 bases short, with 18 bases between.

The rearrangement uses TRBV4-3 and TRBJ2-1; D is undetermined. This CDR3 is built from 15 residues. CDR1 is LGHNA, CDR2 YSLEER, per germline. Trimming took 3 bases from V and 6 from J, leaving 15 bases between them. The CDR3 DNA sequence: TGCGCCAGCAGCCAGGCTGACTTAAGTCTCAATGAGCAGTTCTTC. This encodes CASSQADLSLNEQFF.

The rearrangement uses TRBV29-1 and TRBJ2-1; 14 nucleotides align to TRBD2. This CDR3 is built from 19 residues. Unmatched junction bases numbered 13, after V lost 6 bases and J lost 0 bases. Germline CDR1 reads SQVTM; CDR2 reads ANQGSEA. CDR3 coding DNA: TGCAGCGTCGAACCCGGACTAGCGGGAGGCACGAGCTCCTACAATGAGCAGTTCTTC. This codes for CSVEPGLAGGTSSYNEQFF.

The chain carries TRBV5-1 and TRBJ1-4; maybe TRBD1 (5 bases). This CDR3 has 15 amino acids. Looked up from germline, CDR1 is SGHRS and CDR2 is YFSETQ. V gave up 4 bases and J gave up 7 bases, with 17 bases separating them. The CDR3 DNA reads TGCGCCAGCAGCCATGATTCGGGGGGTGGTGAAAAACTGTTTTTT. The encoded protein is CASSHDSGGGEKLFF.

The chain is built from TRBV5-1 and TRBJ1-4, with 10 bases fitting TRBD1. This CDR3 region has 15 residues. After removal of 3 bases from V and 6 bases from J, the junction contained 5 bases not matched to a gene. CDR1 is SGHRS and CDR2 is YFSETQ in the germline V gene. This chain's CDR3 is CASSSGQGRDEKLFF. In DNA form, the CDR3 reads TGCGCCAGCAGCTCGGGACAGGGGAGGGATGAAAAACTGTTTTTT.

This clone was recorded once. The genes are TRBV11-2 and TRBJ2-7, with 9 nucleotides matching TRBD2. This CDR3 region has 14 residues. V trimming: 5 bases; J trimming: 3 bases; junction bases outside the gene matches: 5. The germline V gene encodes CDR1 SGHAT and CDR2 FQNNGV. The CDR3 spells CASSKSGGNYEQYF. CDR3 sequence (DNA): TGTGCCAGCAGCAAAAGCGGGGGGAACTACGAGCAGTACTTC.

J is TRBJ2-3 and V is TRBV9, with 11 bases fitting TRBD2. The trim removed 0 bases at V and 3 bases at J, leaving 15 bases unmatched. Germline values: CDR1 SGDLS, CDR2 YYNGEE. CDR3 size: 20 residues. In nucleotides, the CDR3 is TGTGCCAGCAGCGTAGGAGAACGGTCTAGCGGGGGGTTTAAGACAGATACGCAGTATTTT. Protein product: CASSVGERSSGGFKTDTQYF.

The rearrangement joins TRBV5-1 to TRBJ2-7, with TRBD2 as a possible D gene (5 bases). Germline CDR1 is SGHRS and CDR2 is YFSETQ. The germline V and J ends were trimmed by 4 bases and 0 bases, with 14 bases remaining between them. The CDR3 runs to 15 residues. CDR3 sequence (DNA): TGCGCCAGCAGCCCCCGGGGAGCGGACTCCTACGAGCAGTACTTC. This encodes CASSPRGADSYEQYF.